A single count supports the clone carrying this T cell receptor (beta chain). No antigen is known for it. Both about-4-week and about-12-week second-dose recipients were combined. Per germline, CDR1 MDHEN and CDR2 SYDVKM. The CDR3 covers 12 residues. Deletions cut 7 bases from V and 14 bases from J, with 15 bases between. The sample is drawn from a study of T cell responses to AZD1222 COVID-19 vaccine. General study findings and limits: Repertoire collection took place solely once the T cell response had peaked. Two AZD1222 administrations were followed by greater Spike-specific TCR breadth and depth.

The assay was immunoSEQ multiplex PCR, and TCRdb's table has in-frame clones only and misses some. This sample has fewer than 120,000 clones; about 90% occur once, and the top ten carry approximately 15%. Sequenced here: peripheral blood, sampled 28 days after the second AZD1222 dose. The origin of this receptor is an adult who received the AZD1222 COVID-19 vaccine. This chain links TRBV28 with TRBJ1-6; D gene ambiguous. This chain's CDR3 is CASNFKAAALHF. CDR3 DNA: TGTGCCAGCAACTTTAAGGCGGCAGCCCTCCACTTT.